Listed here are 8 T cell receptor beta chains from one sample, sequenced in a study of cytomegalovirus exposure and HLA in healthy donors. Primers: 60 Vbeta forward and 13 Jbeta reverse. The table came from immunoSEQ multiplex PCR; TCRdb's copy has only in-frame clones and leaves some out. Here the sample spans roughly 200,000 clones, roughly four fifths being singletons. Sequencing was performed on PBMCs. These receptors originate from a middle-aged man in good health and CMV-seronegative.

The chain employs TRBV28 and TRBJ2-7, with 7 positions matching TRBD2. The V segment lost 5 bases and the J segment 4 bases; nucleotides outside the gene matches: 14. CDR3 length: 16 residues. Germline CDR1 and CDR2: MDHEN and SYDVKM. CDR3 region: CASSPTSVPLFYEQYF. As DNA, the CDR3 is TGTGCCAGCAGTCCAACTAGCGTTCCCTTATTTTACGAGCAGTACTTC. The full variable domain, rest sourced from reference TRBV28 and TRBJ2-7, is DVKVTQSSRYLVKRTGEKVFLECVQDMDHENMFWYRQDPGLGLRLIYFSYDVKMKEKGDIPEGYSVSREKKERFSLILESASTNQTSMYLCASSPTSVPLFYEQYFGPGTRLTVT.

This chain joins TRBV5-1 and TRBJ2-5; TRBD1 matches at 7 bases. Germline V CDR1 and CDR2: SGHRS, YFSETQ. The V and J ends lost 2 bases and 5 bases, in that order; junction bases with no gene match: 6. This CDR3 contains 14 residues. CDR3 in DNA: TGCGCCAGCAGCTTTGAGGGGGCGTGGGAGACCCAGTACTTC. Protein: CASSFEGAWETQYF.

J is TRBJ1-1 and V is TRBV7-2; 10 positions agree with TRBD1. With 6 bases clipped from V and 1 base from J, the junction kept 2 bases outside the gene matches. This CDR3 contains 14 residues. The germline gives CDR1 SGHTA, CDR2 FQGNSA. The CDR3, as DNA: TGTGCCAGCAGTTGGGACAGGGGGAACACTGAAGCTTTCTTT. The encoded protein is CASSWDRGNTEAFF.

This sequence joins TRBV5-1 and TRBJ1-2, with a weak D call TRBD1 (5 bases). Trimming pared 4 bases from V and 0 bases from J, leaving 10 bases between. Germline values: CDR1 SGHRS, CDR2 YFSETQ. The CDR3 contains 14 residues. CDR3 loop: CASSERGPNYGYTF. In DNA form, the CDR3 reads TGCGCCAGCAGCGAGCGGGGACCTAACTATGGCTACACCTTC. The variable domain in full, completed from reference TRBV5-1 and TRBJ1-2, reads KAGVTQTPRYLIKTRGQQVTLSCSPISGHRSVSWYQQTPGQGLQFLFEYFSETQRNKGNFPGRFSGRQFSNSRSEMNVSTLELGDSALYLCASSERGPNYGYTFGSGTRLTVV.

The chain employs TRBV11-3 and TRBJ2-3; a possible D gene is TRBD2 (6 bases). Germline-derived CDR1 and CDR2 are SGHNT and YENEEA. The CDR3 loop spans 14 amino acids. Trimming removed 1 base at V and 4 bases at J, with 9 bases between. The CDR3 loop is CASSLAGEADTQYF. The CDR3, as DNA: TGTGCCAGCAGCTTAGCGGGAGAGGCAGATACGCAGTATTTT.

This sequence joins TRBV7-3 and TRBJ2-2; D unresolved. Trimming stripped 5 bases from V and 0 bases from J, with 4 bases between. Germline CDR1 and CDR2: SGHTA and FQGTGA. CDR3 length: 13 amino acids. DNA of the CDR3: TGTGCCAGCAGCCAAACGAACACCGGGGAGCTGTTTTTT. Translation gives CASSQTNTGELFF.

The CDR3: CAISEKGQPNVLTF. CDR3 in DNA: TGTGCCATCAGTGAGAAAGGACAGCCCAACGTCCTGACTTTC. The chain combines TRBV10-3 with TRBJ2-6; D is possibly TRBD1 (6 bases). The CDR3 sequence is 14 residues long. The germline CDR1 and CDR2 sequences are ENHRY and SYGVKD. V was pared by 2 bases and J by 8 bases, with 10 bases between.

V gene TRBV28 combines with J gene TRBJ1-4; TRBD1 is a possible D gene (5 bases). This CDR3 has 15 residues. CDR1 is MDHEN, CDR2 SYDVKM, per germline. The V end lost 2 bases, the J end lost 4 bases, and 11 bases lay between the germline ends. CDR3 nucleotide sequence: TGTGCCAGCAGTTTACCGGGGGGAGGTAATGAAAAACTGTTTTTT. Translation: CASSLPGGGNEKLFF.